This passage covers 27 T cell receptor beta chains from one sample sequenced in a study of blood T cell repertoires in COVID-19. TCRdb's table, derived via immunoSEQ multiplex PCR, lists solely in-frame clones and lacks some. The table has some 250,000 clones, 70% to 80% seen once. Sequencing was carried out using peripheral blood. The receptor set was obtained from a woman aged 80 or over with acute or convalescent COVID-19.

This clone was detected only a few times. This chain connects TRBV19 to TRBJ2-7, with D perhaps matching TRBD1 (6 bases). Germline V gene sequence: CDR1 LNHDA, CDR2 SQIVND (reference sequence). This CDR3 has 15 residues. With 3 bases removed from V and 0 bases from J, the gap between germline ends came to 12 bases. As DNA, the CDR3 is TGTGCCAGTAGTATGGCGGGCAGGGGCTCCTACGAGCAGTACTTC. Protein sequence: CASSMAGRGSYEQYF.

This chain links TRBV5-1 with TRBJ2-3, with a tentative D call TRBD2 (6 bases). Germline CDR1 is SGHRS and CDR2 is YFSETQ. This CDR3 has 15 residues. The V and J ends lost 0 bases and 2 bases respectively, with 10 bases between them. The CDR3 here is CASSLAAGPTDTQYF. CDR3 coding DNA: TGCGCCAGCAGCTTGGCGGCGGGACCCACAGATACGCAGTATTTT.

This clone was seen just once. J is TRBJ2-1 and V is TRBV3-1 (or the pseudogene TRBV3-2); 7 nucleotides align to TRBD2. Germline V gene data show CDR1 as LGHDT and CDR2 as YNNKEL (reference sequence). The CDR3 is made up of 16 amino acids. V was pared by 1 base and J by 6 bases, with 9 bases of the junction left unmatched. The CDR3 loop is CASSQAGPSGINEQFF. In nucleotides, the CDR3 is TGTGCCAGCAGCCAAGCAGGCCCAAGCGGGATCAATGAGCAGTTCTTC.

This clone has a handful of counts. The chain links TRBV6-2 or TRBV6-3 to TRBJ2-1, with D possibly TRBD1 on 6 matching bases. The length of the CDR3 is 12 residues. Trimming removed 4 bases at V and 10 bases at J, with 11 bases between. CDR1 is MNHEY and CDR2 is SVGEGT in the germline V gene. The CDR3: CASSLGHLEQFF. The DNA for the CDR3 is TGTGCCAGCAGTTTGGGACACCTAGAGCAGTTCTTC.

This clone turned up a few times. CDR3 residues: CASSIGTGFGYTF. The CDR3 DNA sequence: TGTGCCAGCTCAATCGGGACAGGGTTTGGCTACACCTTC. This chain joins TRBV18 and TRBJ1-2; 9 positions match TRBD1. This CDR3 is built from 13 residues. Germline CDR1 and CDR2: KGHSH and LQKENI. With V trimmed by 5 bases and J by 7 bases, 5 bases remained unmatched.

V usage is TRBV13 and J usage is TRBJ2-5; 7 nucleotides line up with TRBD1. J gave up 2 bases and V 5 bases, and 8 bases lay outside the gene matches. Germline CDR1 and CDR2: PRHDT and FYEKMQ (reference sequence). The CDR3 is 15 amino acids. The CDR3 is CASSPRGPLQETQYF. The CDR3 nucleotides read TGTGCCAGCAGCCCGAGGGGGCCCTTACAAGAGACCCAGTACTTC.

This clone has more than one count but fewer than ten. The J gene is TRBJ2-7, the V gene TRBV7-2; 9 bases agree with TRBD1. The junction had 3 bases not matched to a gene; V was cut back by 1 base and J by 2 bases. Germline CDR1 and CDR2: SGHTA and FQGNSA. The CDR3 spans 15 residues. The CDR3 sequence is CASSLGGQGPYEQYF. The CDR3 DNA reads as TGTGCCAGCAGCTTAGGGGGACAGGGCCCCTACGAGCAGTACTTC.

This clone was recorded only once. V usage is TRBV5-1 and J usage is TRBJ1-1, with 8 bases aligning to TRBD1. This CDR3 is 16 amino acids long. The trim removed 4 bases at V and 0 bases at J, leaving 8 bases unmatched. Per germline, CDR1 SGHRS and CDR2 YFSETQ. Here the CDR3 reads CASSQTPTGVNTEAFF. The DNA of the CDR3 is TGCGCCAGCAGCCAGACCCCGACAGGGGTGAACACTGAAGCTTTCTTT.

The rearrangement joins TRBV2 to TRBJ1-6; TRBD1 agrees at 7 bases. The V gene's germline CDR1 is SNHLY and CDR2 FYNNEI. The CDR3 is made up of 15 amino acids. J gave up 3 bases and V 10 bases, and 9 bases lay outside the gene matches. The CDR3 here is CATERDRLYNSPLHF. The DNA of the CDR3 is TGTGCCACGGAAAGGGACAGACTCTATAATTCACCCCTCCACTTT.

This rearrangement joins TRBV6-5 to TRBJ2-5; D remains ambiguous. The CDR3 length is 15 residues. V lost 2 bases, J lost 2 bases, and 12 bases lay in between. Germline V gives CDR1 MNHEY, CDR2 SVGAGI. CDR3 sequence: CASSYDNNYQETQYF. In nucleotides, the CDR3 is TGTGCCAGCAGTTACGACAACAATTATCAAGAGACCCAGTACTTC.

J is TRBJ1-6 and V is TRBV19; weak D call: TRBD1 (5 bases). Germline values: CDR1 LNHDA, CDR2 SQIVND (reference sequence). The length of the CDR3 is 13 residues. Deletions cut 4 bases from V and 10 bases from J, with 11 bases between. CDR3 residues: CASSNDRVSPLHF. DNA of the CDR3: TGTGCCAGTAGTAACGACAGAGTGTCACCCCTCCACTTT.

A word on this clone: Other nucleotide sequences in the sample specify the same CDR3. This chain's CDR3 is CASSLGGLGEKLFF. The CDR3 DNA is TGCGCCAGCAGCTTGGGGGGGCTGGGTGAAAAACTGTTTTTT. The rearrangement links TRBV5-1 to TRBJ1-4; TRBD1 is a possible D gene (6 bases). This CDR3 has 14 residues. Trimming cost V 0 bases and J 7 bases, with 10 bases left between them. The germline V gene encodes CDR1 SGHRS and CDR2 YFSETQ.

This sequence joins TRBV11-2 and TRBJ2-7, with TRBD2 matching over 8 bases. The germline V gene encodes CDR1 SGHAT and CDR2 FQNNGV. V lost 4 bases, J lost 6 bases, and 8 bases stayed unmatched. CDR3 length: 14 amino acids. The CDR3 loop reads CASSSLAGRAEQYF. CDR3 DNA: TGTGCCAGCAGCTCGTTAGCGGGGCGAGCCGAGCAGTACTTC.

CDR3 bases: TGCGCCAGCAGCCAAGAGGAAGGGGGCGCATCCGGGGAGCTGTTTTTT. It specifies CASSQEEGGASGELFF. This chain links TRBV4-3 with TRBJ2-2, with 7 positions matching TRBD1. Germline values: CDR1 LGHNA, CDR2 YSLEER. Germline trimming cut 0 bases from V and 6 bases from J; bases unmatched to any gene: 7. This CDR3 region has 16 residues.

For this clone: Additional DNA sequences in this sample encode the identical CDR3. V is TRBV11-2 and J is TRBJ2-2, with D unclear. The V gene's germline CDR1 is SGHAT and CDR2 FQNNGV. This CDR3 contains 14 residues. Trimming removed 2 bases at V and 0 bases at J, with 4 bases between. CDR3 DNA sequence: TGTGCCAGCAGCTTACTCTCGAACACCGGGGAGCTGTTTTTT. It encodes CASSLLSNTGELFF. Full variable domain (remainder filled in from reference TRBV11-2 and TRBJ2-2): EAGVAQSPRYKIIEKRQSVAFWCNPISGHATLYWYQQILGQGPKLLIQFQNNGVVDDSQLPKDRFSAERLKGVDSTLKIQPAKLEDSAVYLCASSLLSNTGELFFGEGSRLTVL.

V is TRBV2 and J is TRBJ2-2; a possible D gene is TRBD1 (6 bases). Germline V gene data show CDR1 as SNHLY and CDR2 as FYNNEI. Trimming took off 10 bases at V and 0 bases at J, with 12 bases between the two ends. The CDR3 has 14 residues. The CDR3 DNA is TGTGCCACCCGACAGGATTCGAACACCGGGGAGCTGTTTTTT. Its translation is CATRQDSNTGELFF.

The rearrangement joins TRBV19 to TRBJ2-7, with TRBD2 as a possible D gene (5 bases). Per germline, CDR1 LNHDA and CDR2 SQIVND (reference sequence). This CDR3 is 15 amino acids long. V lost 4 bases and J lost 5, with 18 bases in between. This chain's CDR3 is CASSNLAKIDHEQYF. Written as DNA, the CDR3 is TGTGCCAGTAGTAACCTAGCAAAGATCGACCACGAGCAGTACTTC.

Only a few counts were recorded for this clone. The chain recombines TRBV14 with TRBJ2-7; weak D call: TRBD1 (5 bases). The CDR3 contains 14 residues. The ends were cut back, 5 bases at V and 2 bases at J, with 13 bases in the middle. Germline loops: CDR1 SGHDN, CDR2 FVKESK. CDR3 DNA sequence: TGTGCCAGCAGCAAAACAGGTATTACCTACGAGCAGTACTTC. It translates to CASSKTGITYEQYF.

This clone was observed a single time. The CDR3 loop is CASSYSGLGNTEAFF. CDR3 bases: TGTGCCAGCAGTTACTCGGGTCTAGGGAACACTGAAGCTTTCTTT. The gene calls are TRBV6-5 and TRBJ1-1; D gene unclear. V lost 0 bases to trimming and J lost 1 base, with 9 bases between them. The germline CDR1 and CDR2 sequences are MNHEY and SVGAGI. The CDR3 is made up of 15 amino acids.

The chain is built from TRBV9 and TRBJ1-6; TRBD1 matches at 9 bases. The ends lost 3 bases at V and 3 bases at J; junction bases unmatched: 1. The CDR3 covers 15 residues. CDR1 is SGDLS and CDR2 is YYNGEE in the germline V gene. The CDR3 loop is CASSADRGYNSPLHF. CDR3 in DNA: TGTGCCAGCAGCGCGGACAGGGGCTATAATTCACCCCTCCACTTT. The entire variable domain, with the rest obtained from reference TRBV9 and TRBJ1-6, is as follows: DSGVTQTPKHLITATGQRVTLRCSPRSGDLSVYWYQQSLDQGLQFLIQYYNGEERAKGNILERFSAQQFPDLHSELNLSSLELGDSALYFCASSADRGYNSPLHFGNGTRLTVT.

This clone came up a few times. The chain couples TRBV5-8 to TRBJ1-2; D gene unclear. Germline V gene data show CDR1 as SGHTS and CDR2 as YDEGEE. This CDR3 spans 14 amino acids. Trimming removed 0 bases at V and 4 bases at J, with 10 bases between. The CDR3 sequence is CASSLGLGGYGYTF. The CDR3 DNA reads TGTGCCAGCAGCTTGGGTCTAGGAGGCTATGGCTACACCTTC.

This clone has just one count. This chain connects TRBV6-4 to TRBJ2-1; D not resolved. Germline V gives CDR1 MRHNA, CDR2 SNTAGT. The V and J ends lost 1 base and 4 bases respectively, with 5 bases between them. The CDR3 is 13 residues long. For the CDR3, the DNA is TGTGCCAGCAGTGACTGGCATTACAATGAGCAGTTCTTC. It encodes CASSDWHYNEQFF.

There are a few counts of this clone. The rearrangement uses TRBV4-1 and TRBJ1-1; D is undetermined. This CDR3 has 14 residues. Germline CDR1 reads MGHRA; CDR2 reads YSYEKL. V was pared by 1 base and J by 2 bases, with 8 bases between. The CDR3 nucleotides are TGCGCCAGCAGCCAAGGGGCTGACAACACTGAAGCTTTCTTT. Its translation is CASSQGADNTEAFF.

CDR3 sequence reads: CASSLWGTTGARNYGYTF. Written as DNA, the CDR3 is TGTGCCAGCAGCTTGTGGGGGACTACAGGAGCCCGAAACTATGGCTACACCTTC. This sequence joins TRBV7-9 and TRBJ1-2, with a possible D match to TRBD1 (5 bases). Trimming took 3 bases from V and 2 from J, leaving 22 bases between them. The CDR3 consists of 18 residues. Germline V gene data show CDR1 as SEHNR and CDR2 as FQNEAQ (reference sequence).

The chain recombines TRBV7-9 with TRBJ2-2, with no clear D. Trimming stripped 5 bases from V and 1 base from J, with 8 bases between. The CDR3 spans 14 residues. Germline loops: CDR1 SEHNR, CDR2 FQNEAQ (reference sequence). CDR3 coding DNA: TGTGCCAGCAGCCCGAGAGGGAACACCGGGGAGCTGTTTTTT. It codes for CASSPRGNTGELFF.

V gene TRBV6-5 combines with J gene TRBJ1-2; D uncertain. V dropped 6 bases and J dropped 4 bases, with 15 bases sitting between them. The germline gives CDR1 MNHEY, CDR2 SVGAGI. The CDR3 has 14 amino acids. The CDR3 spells CASSSWPQSYGYTF. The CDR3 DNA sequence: TGTGCCAGCAGCTCCTGGCCCCAAAGCTATGGCTACACCTTC.

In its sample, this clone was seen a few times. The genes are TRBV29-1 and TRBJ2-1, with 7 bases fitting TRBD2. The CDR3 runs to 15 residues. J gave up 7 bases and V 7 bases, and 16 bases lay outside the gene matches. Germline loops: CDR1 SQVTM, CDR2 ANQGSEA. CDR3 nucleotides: TGCAGCGACCATCCGGGGCTAGCGGCAATAAATGAGCAGTTCTTC. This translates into CSDHPGLAAINEQFF.